Shown below are 28 T cell receptor beta chains from a single sample sequenced in a study of PD-L1 blockade in urothelial cancer. TCRdb keeps only in-frame clones here, not all; method: immunoSEQ multiplex PCR. The sample yields 45,000 to 55,000 clones, approximately 86% seen once. Noted time point: peripheral blood 6 weeks after treatment start. Sequenced here: PBMCs, sampled around atezolizumab (anti-PD-L1) treatment. Every receptor here comes from a man between 60 and 75 years old with urothelial cancer.

Only one count was recorded for this clone. The CDR3 DNA follows: TGTGCCAGCAGTGACCACGGTGCAACTAATGAAAAACTGTTTTTT. This sequence encodes CASSDHGATNEKLFF. The chain has TRBV2 and TRBJ1-4, with unresolved D. Germline CDR1 SNHLY, CDR2 FYNNEI. Trimming took 3 bases from V and 0 from J, leaving 8 bases between them. This CDR3 is 15 amino acids long.

The chain recombines TRBV2 with TRBJ1-5; 7 bases match TRBD1. CDR3 size: 13 residues. Germline CDR1 and CDR2: SNHLY and FYNNEI. The V segment lost 10 bases and the J segment 5 bases; nucleotides outside the gene matches: 8. The CDR3: CATTGVLDQPQHF. The CDR3 DNA follows: TGTGCCACAACAGGGGTTCTAGATCAGCCCCAGCATTTT.

The J gene is TRBJ2-2, the V gene TRBV2; the match to TRBD2 covers 11 bases. Germline CDR1 is SNHLY and CDR2 is FYNNEI. Unmatched junction bases numbered 7, after V lost 3 bases and J lost 7 bases. CDR3 length: 16 amino acids. The CDR3 coding sequence is TGTGCCAGCAGTGATTCCGGGACTAGCGGTATCGGGGAGCTGTTTTTT. Amino acids: CASSDSGTSGIGELFF.

This clone was detected a few times. The J gene is TRBJ2-3, the V gene TRBV30; 10 bases line up with TRBD2. V shed 5 bases, J shed 5 bases, and the junction held 7 bases outside the gene matches. CDR3 size: 14 residues. Per the germline V gene, CDR1 is GTSNPN and CDR2 is SVGIG (reference sequence). CDR3 protein: CAWGLAGVGDTQYF. CDR3 in DNA: TGTGCCTGGGGCCTAGCGGGGGTTGGAGATACGCAGTATTTT.

The rearrangement uses TRBV11-2 and TRBJ1-1; maybe TRBD1 (6 bases). Germline values: CDR1 SGHAT, CDR2 FQNNGV. Trimming pared 5 bases from V and 6 bases from J, leaving 19 bases between. The CDR3 totals 15 residues. CDR3: CASSPLGGRFSEAFF. The DNA of the CDR3 is TGTGCCAGCAGCCCTCTGGGGGGGCGGTTTTCTGAAGCTTTCTTT.

For the CDR3, the DNA is TGTGCCAGCAGCTTAGTAAGGACTTTTAATTCACCCCTCCACTTT. It is translated as CASSLVRTFNSPLHF. V is TRBV11-2 and J is TRBJ1-6; the D is unclear. The CDR3 is 15 residues long. Germline V gene data show CDR1 as SGHAT and CDR2 as FQNNGV. V dropped 1 base and J dropped 6 bases, with 10 bases sitting between them.

This clone was detected once. This chain uses TRBV7-9 with TRBJ2-3; 9 nucleotides match TRBD2. After removal of 1 base from V and 3 bases from J, the junction contained 11 bases not matched to a gene. Looked up from germline, CDR1 is SEHNR and CDR2 is FQNEAQ (reference sequence). CDR3 length: 18 amino acids. The CDR3 DNA reads TGTGCCAGCAGCTTAGGCCCTATGGCGGGGGGGCTGACAGATACGCAGTATTTT. Translation: CASSLGPMAGGLTDTQYF.

The genes are TRBV6-6 and TRBJ1-1, with 8 bases matching TRBD1. The CDR3 covers 14 residues. Trimming cost V 4 bases and J 0 bases; bases outside gene matches: 1. Germline CDR1 reads MNHNY; CDR2 reads SVGAGI (reference sequence). The CDR3 reads CASSSGGMNTEAFF. The CDR3 DNA reads as TGTGCCAGCAGTTCAGGGGGCATGAACACTGAAGCTTTCTTT.

V and J are TRBV6-1 and TRBJ2-7; the D gene is possibly TRBD1 (5 bases). CDR1 is MNHNS and CDR2 is SASEGT in the germline V gene. The CDR3 totals 15 residues. V lost 5 bases and J 0 bases, leaving 14 bases between the germline ends. The CDR3 DNA is TGTGCCAGCAGTCCGGAGTGGGGCCCCTCCTACGAGCAGTACTTC. Protein: CASSPEWGPSYEQYF.

This clone was seen only a few times. This chain joins TRBV11-2 and TRBJ2-2; 15 nucleotides agree with TRBD2. The germline V gene encodes CDR1 SGHAT and CDR2 FQNNGV. The ends lost 4 bases at V and 7 bases at J; junction bases unmatched: 1. The CDR3 consists of 15 residues. CDR3 coding DNA: TGTGCCAGCAGCTCGGGACTAGCGGGAGGCGGGGAGCTGTTTTTT. This sequence encodes CASSSGLAGGGELFF.

The V call is TRBV9, the J call TRBJ2-1; 9 positions agree with TRBD2. Germline CDR1 SGDLS, CDR2 YYNGEE. The V segment lost 0 bases and the J segment 9 bases; nucleotides outside the gene matches: 4. The CDR3 extends over 14 amino acids. The CDR3 is CASSVVSGGSEQFF. CDR3 bases: TGTGCCAGCAGCGTAGTTAGCGGGGGTTCTGAGCAGTTCTTC.

This clone was detected once. The rearrangement joins TRBV12-5 to TRBJ2-4; possible D gene TRBD1, 6 bases. CDR1 and CDR2 (germline): LGHNT, FRNRAP. The CDR3 totals 17 residues. V was pared by 0 bases and J by 0 bases, with 12 bases between. The CDR3 nucleotides read TGTGCTAGTGGTTTGGTACTGGGGGCTCTAGCCAAAAACATTCAGTACTTC. It yields the protein CASGLVLGALAKNIQYF.

This chain joins TRBV2 and TRBJ2-5; 10 bases are a match to TRBD1. CDR3 size: 15 residues. The V segment lost 6 bases and the J segment 4 bases; nucleotides outside the gene matches: 8. Germline V gene sequence: CDR1 SNHLY, CDR2 FYNNEI. The CDR3: CASSTRTGGRETQYF. DNA of the CDR3: TGTGCCAGCAGCACTCGGACAGGGGGTCGAGAGACCCAGTACTTC.

This chain connects TRBV5-5 to TRBJ1-5, with D possibly being TRBD1 (6 bases). The CDR3 extends over 13 amino acids. V lost 4 bases to trimming and J lost 7 bases, with 12 bases between them. Germline-derived CDR1 and CDR2 are SGHKS and YYEKEE (reference sequence). The DNA of the CDR3 is TGTGCCAGCAGCCGACAACAGGGACAGCCCCAGCATTTT. This sequence encodes CASSRQQGQPQHF.

The rearrangement uses TRBV19 and TRBJ2-5; 7 bases fit TRBD2. The V and J ends lost 2 bases and 5 bases, in that order; junction bases with no gene match: 11. The germline V gene has CDR1 LNHDA and CDR2 SQIVND (reference sequence). This CDR3 region has 16 residues. The CDR3 DNA reads TGTGCCAGTAGTATATCGAGAGGGCAGGGAGGGGAGACCCAGTACTTC. Translating gives CASSISRGQGGETQYF.

The chain recombines TRBV5-1 with TRBJ2-1; 7 bases are shared with TRBD1. This CDR3 comprises 13 residues. Germline-derived CDR1 and CDR2 are SGHRS and YFSETQ. J gave up 7 bases and V 4 bases, and 5 bases lay outside the gene matches. The CDR3 bases are TGCGCCAGCAGCGTAACACAGGGGAATGAGCAGTTCTTC. Translating gives CASSVTQGNEQFF.

This chain links TRBV30 with TRBJ2-3; TRBD2 matches 9 bases. Looked up from germline, CDR1 is GTSNPN and CDR2 is SVGIG (reference sequence). There are 15 residues in the CDR3. The ends lost 5 bases at V and 7 bases at J; junction bases unmatched: 13. The CDR3 spells CAWGVAGVLMNTQYF. In nucleotides, the CDR3 is TGTGCCTGGGGGGTAGCGGGGGTACTCATGAATACGCAGTATTTT.

The J gene is TRBJ2-1, the V gene TRBV5-1; possibly TRBD2 for D (5 bases). V was clipped by 1 base and J by 4 bases, with 15 bases between them. Per the germline V gene, CDR1 is SGHRS and CDR2 is YFSETQ. There are 16 residues in the CDR3. Here the CDR3 DNA reads TGCGCCAGCAGCTTGAGCCCCGTGGACTTTTACAATGAGCAGTTCTTC. It yields the protein CASSLSPVDFYNEQFF.

This rearrangement joins TRBV5-4 to TRBJ2-7; TRBD2 matches 10 bases. V dropped 0 bases and J dropped 2; count of bases not matched to a gene: 2. The CDR3 runs to 15 residues. Germline values: CDR1 SGHNT, CDR2 YYREEE (reference sequence). CDR3 nucleotide sequence: TGTGCCAGCAGCTTGGTCAGCGGGGGGGCCTACGAGCAGTACTTC. This encodes CASSLVSGGAYEQYF.

The CDR3 here is CASSEVQDTQYF. The CDR3 DNA follows: TGTGCCAGCTCAGAGGTTCAAGATACGCAGTATTTT. The chain links TRBV18 to TRBJ2-3; no clear D gene. Trimming stripped 5 bases from V and 5 bases from J, with 8 bases between. Germline-derived CDR1 and CDR2 are KGHSH and LQKENI. The CDR3 runs to 12 residues.

The J gene is TRBJ1-5, the V gene TRBV21-1; the D call of TRBD1 is as the table states it, not checked on the DNA. TRBV21-1 is described as a pseudogene. The CDR3 totals 16 residues. The CDR3 region has the DNA TGTGCCAGTGTAAGGGACAACACTGATAGCAATCAGCCCCAGCATTTT. Its translation is CASVRDNTDSNQPQHF.

This sequence joins TRBV7-9 and TRBJ1-4, with D possibly matching TRBD1 (6 bases). The germline V and J ends were trimmed by 3 bases and 8 bases, with 13 bases remaining between them. Germline V CDR1 and CDR2: SEHNR, FQNEAQ (reference sequence). The CDR3 runs to 14 residues. CDR3 loop: CASSLRGLEEKLFF. CDR3 in DNA: TGTGCCAGCAGCTTGAGGGGGTTGGAGGAAAAACTGTTTTTT.

The chain joins TRBV5-1 to TRBJ2-5, with D tentatively TRBD1 (6 bases). The CDR3 length is 14 residues. CDR1 and CDR2 (germline): SGHRS, YFSETQ. V was clipped by 4 bases and J by 2 bases, with 12 bases between them. The CDR3 protein is CASSTGQPQETQYF. CDR3 DNA: TGCGCCAGCAGCACCGGACAGCCACAAGAGACCCAGTACTTC.

The rearrangement uses TRBV2 and TRBJ2-3; 10 positions agree with TRBD2. CDR3 length: 16 amino acids. The J segment lost 5 bases and the V segment lost 1 base, leaving 6 bases of the junction unmatched. Germline loops: CDR1 SNHLY, CDR2 FYNNEI. This chain's CDR3 is CASSEGPSGGGDTQYF. In nucleotides, the CDR3 is TGTGCCAGCAGTGAAGGCCCTAGCGGGGGTGGAGATACGCAGTATTTT.

V usage is TRBV7-2 and J usage is TRBJ2-3, with D maybe TRBD2 (7 bases). V was shortened by 4 bases and J by 4 bases, with 18 bases between the two germline ends. This CDR3 is built from 16 residues. Germline V gives CDR1 SGHTA, CDR2 FQGNSA. In nucleotides, the CDR3 is TGTGCCAGCAGCTGGAAAGGAGGGGGGGCCGCAGATACGCAGTATTTT. Its translation is CASSWKGGGAADTQYF.

The J gene is TRBJ2-1, the V gene TRBV4-1; TRBD2 matches 9 bases. The CDR3 contains 16 residues. The ends lost 1 base at V and 7 bases at J; junction bases unmatched: 8. Germline V gene lookup returns CDR1 MGHRA and CDR2 YSYEKL. The CDR3 region is CASSQVGRGGRNEQFF. The CDR3 DNA reads as TGCGCCAGCAGCCAAGTCGGGCGGGGGGGCCGAAATGAGCAGTTCTTC.

This clone was observed once. One end of the junction varies from germline; a read error may be responsible. V usage is TRBV2 and J usage is TRBJ2-5; tentatively, D is TRBD1 (5 bases). The CDR3 extends over 12 amino acids. The germline CDR1 and CDR2 sequences are SNHLY and FYNNEI. The CDR3 loop is CASRPKTVTWDF. The CDR3 nucleotides are TGTGCCAGCAGACCGAAGACAGTAACCTGGGACTTC.

J is TRBJ2-1 and V is TRBV19; possible D gene TRBD2, 5 bases. Trimming took off 3 bases at V and 8 bases at J, with 20 bases between the two ends. The CDR3 is made up of 16 amino acids. Germline V gene sequence: CDR1 LNHDA, CDR2 SQIVND (reference sequence). The CDR3 sequence is CASSIGPPKPDYEQFF. Written as DNA, the CDR3 is TGTGCCAGTAGTATTGGGCCCCCAAAGCCGGACTATGAGCAGTTCTTC.